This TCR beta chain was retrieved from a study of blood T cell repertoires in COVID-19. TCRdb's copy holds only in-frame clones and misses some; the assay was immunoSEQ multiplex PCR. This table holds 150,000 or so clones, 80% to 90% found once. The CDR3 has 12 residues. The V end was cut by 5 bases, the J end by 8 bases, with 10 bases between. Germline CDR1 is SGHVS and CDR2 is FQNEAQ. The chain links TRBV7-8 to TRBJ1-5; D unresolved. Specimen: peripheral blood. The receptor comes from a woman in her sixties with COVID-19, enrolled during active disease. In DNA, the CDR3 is TGTGCCAGCAGCCCGGTGGTGGAGCCCCAGCATTTT. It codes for CASSPVVEPQHF.